This TCR beta chain emerged from a study of identical twins. General observations from the study: Twin pairs' shared out-of-frame alpha sequences were enriched in low generation probability. Cord blood beta clonotypes that were abundant carried fewer insertions, and memory repertoires showed no such trend.

The CDR3 contains 13 residues. CDR1 and CDR2 (germline): SGHDT, YYEEEE. The ends were cut back, 4 bases at V and 2 bases at J, with 8 bases in the middle. Template switching, a step in the protocol, added a universal primer site, and cDNA carried unique molecular identifiers. TCRdb redid the calling of the 5' RACE reads with MiXCR, one entry per CDR3 protein. The sample gives some 1,600,000 distinct CDR3 sequences, around 33% of which show up once; 0.25% to 0.3% is in the top ten. For this clonotype: No antigen is known for it.

Material for sequencing was cord blood. The J gene is TRBJ2-3, the V gene TRBV5-6; D is undetermined. The TCR comes from a newborn girl in good health. CDR3 sequence (DNA): TGTGCCAGCAGCGGCGCTTTCACAGATACGCAGTATTTT. This gives the protein CASSGAFTDTQYF.